The next 21 T cell receptor beta chains were all read from a single sample in a study of cytomegalovirus exposure and HLA in healthy donors. PCR amplification relied on 60 Vbeta primers (plus 13 Jbeta primers). Profiling relied on immunoSEQ multiplex PCR, and the TCRdb table lists in-frame clones only, not all of them. The sample holds 130,000 to 150,000 clones, 73% seen once. Sequencing was performed on PBMCs. The receptor source for this set is a human donor in good health.

The J gene is TRBJ1-1, the V gene TRBV14; D ambiguous. Germline CDR1 SGHDN, CDR2 FVKESK. CDR3 size: 13 residues. V lost 7 bases and J lost 1, with 10 bases in between. CDR3 loop: CASNSGRNTEAFF. DNA for the CDR3: TGTGCCAGCAACAGTGGTCGGAACACTGAAGCTTTCTTT.

This CDR3 is CAWSEGGRADTQYF. In DNA, the CDR3 is TGTGCCTGGAGTGAAGGCGGGAGGGCAGATACGCAGTATTTT. V gene TRBV30 combines with J gene TRBJ2-3; 9 nucleotides align to TRBD2. The CDR3 runs to 14 residues. Per the germline V gene, CDR1 is GTSNPN and CDR2 is SVGIG (reference sequence). J gave up 4 bases and V 1 base, and 3 bases lay outside the gene matches.

With respect to this clone: Its ends do not fully match the called genes, so a read error is possible. The chain links TRBV7-9 to TRBJ2-5; 11 bases line up with TRBD2. The germline V gene encodes CDR1 SEHNR and CDR2 FQNEAQ (reference sequence). CDR3 size: 16 residues. Here the CDR3 DNA reads TGTTCCAGCAGCTCCCTACTAGCGGGGGACCAAGAGACCCAGTACTTC. It specifies CSSSSLLAGDQETQYF.

With respect to this clone: One junction end disagrees with the germline gene, perhaps due to a read error. The rearrangement links TRBV7-7 to TRBJ2-2; the match to TRBD2 covers 9 bases. The CDR3 contains 14 residues. Looked up from germline, CDR1 is SSHAT and CDR2 is FNYEAQ (reference sequence). Written as DNA, the CDR3 is TGTGCTAGCAGCCCCGGACTAGCGATCGGGGAGCTGTTTTTT. Protein product: CASSPGLAIGELFF.

The CDR3 sequence is CASSRRSGDPGTQYF. The CDR3 DNA sequence: TGTGCCAGCAGCCGGCGGAGCGGGGACCCCGGGACCCAGTACTTC. V gene TRBV7-2 combines with J gene TRBJ2-5, with TRBD2 identical over 7 bases. The V gene end was trimmed by 5 bases and the J gene end by 7 bases; junction bases not matched to a gene: 13. The CDR3 covers 15 residues. Germline CDR1 SGHTA, CDR2 FQGNSA.

V and J are TRBV27 and TRBJ1-4, with TRBD1 identical over 8 bases. Losses at the gene ends were 6 bases for V and 3 bases for J; bases not matched to a gene: 6. The CDR3 is 15 residues long. The germline V gene encodes CDR1 MNHEY and CDR2 SMNVEV (reference sequence). For the CDR3, the DNA is TGTGCCAGCAGACTACGGGACAGGCCTAATGAAAAACTGTTTTTT. This gives the protein CASRLRDRPNEKLFF. Filled out from reference TRBV27 and TRBJ1-4, the complete variable domain reads EAQVTQNPRYLITVTGKKLTVTCSQNMNHEYMSWYRQDPGLGLRQIYYSMNVEVTDKGDVPEGYKVSRKEKRNFPLILESPSPNQTSLYFCASRLRDRPNEKLFFGSGTQLSVL.

This clone showed up just once. The rearrangement links TRBV5-1 to TRBJ1-1; no firm D call. Germline CDR1 and CDR2: SGHRS and YFSETQ. The V gene lost 5 bases and the J gene lost 8 bases, with 13 bases spanning the gap. This CDR3 is built from 12 residues. The CDR3 DNA sequence: TGCGCCAGCAGAGGAGGTCCCCGGGAAGCTTTCTTT. Translated, it gives CASRGGPREAFF.

This clone was seen once. The rearrangement uses TRBV29-1 and TRBJ2-1; TRBD2 might be the D (6 bases). CDR3 size: 13 residues. CDR1 SQVTM and CDR2 ANQGSEA come from the germline V gene. V was cut by 4 bases and J by 3 bases, with 10 bases left in between. CDR3 protein: CSVAGRNYNEQFF. The DNA of the CDR3 is TGCAGCGTTGCAGGGAGGAACTACAATGAGCAGTTCTTC.

The V and J genes are TRBV7-2 and TRBJ2-5; 7 nucleotides agree with TRBD2. The CDR3 spans 15 residues. J lost 5 bases, V lost 5 bases, and 11 bases had no gene match. The germline V gene encodes CDR1 SGHTA and CDR2 FQGNSA. CDR3 loop: CASSKTGGMGETQYF. The CDR3 nucleotides are TGTGCCAGCAGCAAAACGGGGGGAATGGGGGAGACCCAGTACTTC.

In this sample, this clone turned up a few times. The chain joins TRBV9 to TRBJ2-7; 7 bases fit TRBD2. Per germline, CDR1 SGDLS and CDR2 YYNGEE. With 4 bases clipped from V and 7 bases from J, the junction kept 14 bases outside the gene matches. The CDR3 loop spans 15 amino acids. CDR3 residues: CASSPSGTTLGEQYF. CDR3 in DNA: TGTGCCAGCAGCCCCTCCGGGACTACCTTGGGGGAGCAGTACTTC.

The chain has TRBV29-1 and TRBJ1-2, with TRBD1 matching over 9 bases. Germline-derived CDR1 and CDR2 are SQVTM and ANQGSEA. V lost 6 bases and J lost 3; bases outside the gene matches: 11. The CDR3 is made up of 15 amino acids. The CDR3 region is CSVAVPGQGYYGYTF. The CDR3 bases are TGCAGCGTCGCCGTCCCGGGACAGGGTTACTATGGCTACACCTTC. The entire variable domain, with the rest obtained from reference TRBV29-1 and TRBJ1-2, is as follows: SAVISQKPSRDICQRGTSLTIQCQVDSQVTMMFWYRQQPGQSLTLIATANQGSEATYESGFVIDKFPISRPNLTFSTLTVSNMSPEDSSIYLCSVAVPGQGYYGYTFGSGTRLTVV.

The rearrangement uses TRBV11-2 and TRBJ1-2; 10 nucleotides agree with TRBD1. V lost 5 bases, J lost 8 bases, and 8 bases stayed unmatched. Germline V CDR1 and CDR2: SGHAT, FQNNGV. The CDR3 sequence is 14 residues long. In DNA, the CDR3 is TGTGCCAGCAGCCGCGACAGGGGGCCGGAAGGCTACACCTTC. Protein product: CASSRDRGPEGYTF.

The rearrangement joins TRBV27 to TRBJ2-7, with D possibly matching TRBD1 (6 bases). The CDR3 length is 20 residues. The V and J ends lost 1 base and 2 bases respectively, with 27 bases between them. Germline values: CDR1 MNHEY, CDR2 SMNVEV (reference sequence). CDR3 region: CASSLFTPGTLWDTTYEQYF. The CDR3 DNA follows: TGTGCCAGCAGTTTATTTACCCCCGGGACACTCTGGGACACTACCTACGAGCAGTACTTC.

The V gene is TRBV2, the J gene TRBJ1-4, with 7 bases fitting TRBD1. This CDR3 has 14 amino acids. The V gene's germline CDR1 is SNHLY and CDR2 FYNNEI. The J segment lost 4 bases and the V segment lost 6 bases, leaving 5 bases of the junction unmatched. CDR3 sequence reads: CASRRDSYNEKLFF. CDR3 coding DNA: TGTGCCAGCAGACGGGACAGTTATAATGAAAAACTGTTTTTT.

V gene TRBV5-1 combines with J gene TRBJ2-3; a possible D gene is TRBD1 (6 bases). The CDR3 runs to 14 residues. The V gene lost 0 bases and the J gene lost 9 bases, with 14 bases spanning the gap. CDR1 and CDR2 from the germline V gene are SGHRS and YFSETQ. CDR3 region: CASSLGGGPKTQYF. The CDR3 bases are TGCGCCAGCAGCTTGGGTGGGGGCCCCAAGACGCAGTATTTT.

In its sample, this clone was seen once. V is TRBV27 and J is TRBJ2-1; 15 bases are shared with TRBD2. This CDR3 spans 16 amino acids. Germline CDR1 MNHEY, CDR2 SMNVEV (reference sequence). The V segment lost 3 bases and the J segment 5 bases; nucleotides outside the gene matches: 2. The CDR3 sequence is CASSLGLAGGDNEQFF. Here the CDR3 DNA reads TGTGCCAGCAGTTTGGGACTAGCGGGAGGTGACAATGAGCAGTTCTTC.

The genes are TRBV7-9 and TRBJ2-1, with 9 bases fitting TRBD2. This CDR3 is built from 15 residues. The V gene's germline CDR1 is SEHNR and CDR2 FQNEAQ (reference sequence). V lost 1 base and J lost 5; bases outside the gene matches: 3. CDR3 nucleotides: TGTGCCAGCAGCTTAGAAGCGGGGGGTCACAATGAGCAGTTCTTC. It specifies CASSLEAGGHNEQFF. The variable domain in full, completed from reference TRBV7-9 and TRBJ2-1, reads DTGVSQNPRHKITKRGQNVTFRCDPISEHNRLYWYRQTLGQGPEFLTYFQNEAQLEKSRLLSDRFSAERPKGSFSTLEIQRTEQGDSAMYLCASSLEAGGHNEQFFGPGTRLTVL.

V is TRBV6-5 and J is TRBJ1-2; D gene ambiguous. This CDR3 comprises 13 residues. With 2 bases removed from V and 1 base from J, the gap between germline ends came to 5 bases. Per the germline V gene, CDR1 is MNHEY and CDR2 is SVGAGI. The CDR3 reads CASSYDINYGYTF. CDR3 nucleotide sequence: TGTGCCAGCAGTTACGACATTAACTATGGCTACACCTTC.

CDR3 amino acids: CASSPRGQGHYGYTF. Written as DNA, the CDR3 is TGCGCCAGCAGCCCGCGGGGACAGGGGCACTATGGCTACACCTTC. V is TRBV5-1 and J is TRBJ1-2; 10 nucleotides align to TRBD1. V was clipped by 4 bases and J by 3 bases; unmatched bases: 6. CDR1 and CDR2 from the germline V gene are SGHRS and YFSETQ. The CDR3 loop spans 15 amino acids.

The chain employs TRBV29-1 and TRBJ2-7; TRBD2 matches 11 bases. J was trimmed by 0 bases and V by 7 bases; bases with no gene match: 8. The CDR3 spans 15 residues. Germline CDR1 reads SQVTM; CDR2 reads ANQGSEA. This chain's CDR3 is CSAAQGLAVSYEQYF. In nucleotides, the CDR3 is TGCAGCGCCGCGCAGGGACTAGCGGTCTCCTACGAGCAGTACTTC.

The CDR3 nucleotides are TGCGCCAGCAGTGAGACGGACAGGGAGACTGAAGCTTTCTTT. This encodes CASSETDRETEAFF. The J gene is TRBJ1-1, the V gene TRBV10-1; TRBD1 matches 8 bases. This CDR3 is 14 amino acids long. The trim removed 2 bases at V and 5 bases at J, leaving 4 bases unmatched. Germline lookup yields CDR1 WNHNN and CDR2 SYGVQD (reference sequence).